One sample yielded the 29 T cell receptor beta chains listed below, sequenced in a study of human CD8 memory T cell subsets. Libraries of TCR beta chains were produced by 5' RACE (UMI-labeled). TCRdb reprocessed the 5' RACE reads; each CDR3 protein has one entry and no DNA is given. Listed are some 10,000 distinct CDR3 sequences; over 14% falls within the top ten. The sample was CD8+ stem-like memory T cells (TSCM and TCM) sorted from PBMCs. Subset denoted: stem-like memory CD8 T cells (TSTEM), CCR7+ PD-1- TIGIT-. All receptors derive from a human donor in good health.

CDR3 sequence: CASSPGDNSPLHF. The chain carries TRBV7-8 and TRBJ1-6; the TCRdb call, TRBD1, lacks DNA for checking. The CDR3 consists of 13 residues. From germline, CDR1 is SGHVS and CDR2 FQNEAQ.

The chain has TRBV6-6 and TRBJ2-3; no DNA is available, so the TRBD1 call from TCRdb remains unchecked. In germline, CDR1 is MNHNY, CDR2 SVGAGI (reference sequence). The CDR3 is made up of 15 amino acids. Here the CDR3 reads CASSYSDPATDTQYF.

This chain joins TRBV25-1 and TRBJ1-3. Germline V CDR1 and CDR2: MGHDK, SYGVNS. The CDR3 length is 15 residues. CDR3 residues: CASSGQEIPGNTIYF.

The chain combines TRBV27 with TRBJ2-1. The CDR3 extends over 13 amino acids. Germline CDR1 MNHEY, CDR2 SMNVEV (reference sequence). The CDR3 loop reads CASSFAIAGEQFF.

Considering frequency, this clonotype is medium-sized. The chain carries TRBV12-3 or TRBV12-4 and TRBJ2-4; with no DNA, the TCRdb D assignment of TRBD2 cannot be verified. CDR3 length equals 16 residues. The CDR3 here is CASSLGGARPKNIQYF.

The chain carries TRBV6-6 and TRBJ2-7. The CDR3 runs 13 residues. Germline V gene data show CDR1 as MNHNY and CDR2 as SVGAGI (reference sequence). CDR3 in amino acids: CASSSYIPYEQYF.

This clonotype is deemed medium-sized by its frequency. The chain joins TRBV29-1 to TRBJ2-7; TCRdb picks TRBD2, but there is no DNA to check that call. CDR1 and CDR2 from the germline V gene are SQVTM and ANQGSEA. CDR3 length equals 13 residues. The CDR3 sequence: CSVREGVSYEQYF.

By frequency, this clonotype registers large. The rearrangement uses TRBV29-1 and TRBJ2-5; the D call of TRBD1 rests on TCRdb alone, since no DNA is present to check it. This CDR3 has 14 amino acids. Germline CDR1 is SQVTM and CDR2 is ANQGSEA. This CDR3 is CSVTPGQGEETQYF.

V usage is TRBV9 and J usage is TRBJ2-1. The CDR3 length is 13 residues. Germline-derived CDR1 and CDR2 are SGDLS and YYNGEE. CDR3 residues: CASSVSGFNEQFF.

The J gene is TRBJ2-7, the V gene TRBV27; TCRdb indicates TRBD2, and absent DNA this call remains unverified. The germline V gene encodes CDR1 MNHEY and CDR2 SMNVEV (reference sequence). The CDR3 loop spans 13 amino acids. This CDR3 is CASWASLDYEQYF.

The V and J genes are TRBV7-9 and TRBJ2-2; TCRdb's D gene call, TRBD1, goes unchecked for lack of DNA. Germline V gives CDR1 SEHNR, CDR2 FQNEAQ (reference sequence). The CDR3 extends over 16 amino acids. CDR3 residues: CASSRYGTGGTGELFF.

The chain combines TRBV5-6 with TRBJ2-1; as DNA is missing, the TRBD2 call by TCRdb cannot be tested. Germline-derived CDR1 and CDR2 are SGHDT and YYEEEE. There are 13 residues in the CDR3. The CDR3: CASSASVLNEQFF.

The chain couples TRBV7-9 to TRBJ2-7; TCRdb gives TRBD1 as the D gene, but with no DNA this cannot be confirmed. The germline gives CDR1 SEHNR, CDR2 FQNEAQ (reference sequence). CDR3 length: 14 residues. The CDR3 spells CASSGWTETYEQYF.

This rearrangement joins TRBV28 to TRBJ2-1; the D call from TCRdb, TRBD1, cannot be confirmed without DNA. Looked up from germline, CDR1 is MDHEN and CDR2 is SYDVKM. The CDR3 has 14 amino acids. The CDR3 reads CASRDGQGWNEQFF.

Its frequency marks this clonotype as large. The gene calls are TRBV9 and TRBJ1-1; lacking DNA, the TRBD1 call made by TCRdb goes unchecked. The CDR3 contains 13 residues. Per the germline V gene, CDR1 is SGDLS and CDR2 is YYNGEE. The CDR3 here is CASSEGQNTEAFF.

The chain is built from TRBV29-1 and TRBJ2-7. This CDR3 is built from 12 residues. Germline lookup yields CDR1 SQVTM and CDR2 ANQGSEA. The CDR3 sequence: CSVLSGSYEQYF.

By frequency, this clonotype is medium-sized (0.01 to 0.1%). The chain couples TRBV14 to TRBJ2-5; TCRdb's D gene call, TRBD1, goes unchecked for lack of DNA. In germline, CDR1 is SGHDN, CDR2 FVKESK. The CDR3 totals 12 residues. The CDR3 is CASSQDGGTQYF.

J is TRBJ2-1 and V is TRBV2; the D call from TCRdb, TRBD1, cannot be confirmed without DNA. CDR3 size: 15 residues. CDR1 and CDR2 from the germline V gene are SNHLY and FYNNEI. CDR3 protein: CASSALGVRYNEQFF.

The chain is built from TRBV7-3 and TRBJ2-2; TCRdb outputs TRBD2, but without DNA this stays unchecked. Germline V gene data show CDR1 as SGHTA and CDR2 as FQGTGA. The CDR3 is made up of 15 amino acids. The CDR3 here is CASSSSLGGAGELFF.

The chain combines TRBV29-1 with TRBJ2-7. CDR3 length: 13 amino acids. Germline loops: CDR1 SQVTM, CDR2 ANQGSEA. CDR3 sequence: CSVRQVSSYEQYF.

This chain joins TRBV4-1 and TRBJ2-2. CDR3 size: 12 residues. CDR1 MGHRA and CDR2 YSYEKL come from the germline V gene. The CDR3: CASSTIGGELFF.

J is TRBJ2-5 and V is TRBV7-9. The CDR3 has 12 residues. Germline assignment: CDR1 SEHNR and CDR2 FQNEAQ (reference sequence). The CDR3 loop reads CASTGQVETQYF.

This clonotype is called medium-sized (0.01 to 0.1%) based on its frequency. The chain recombines TRBV28 with TRBJ2-7; TCRdb calls TRBD1, which cannot be checked without DNA. This CDR3 is built from 15 residues. In germline, CDR1 is MDHEN, CDR2 SYDVKM. The CDR3 spells CASSSGTGIAYEQYF.

The gene calls are TRBV19 and TRBJ2-7; TCRdb's D gene call, TRBD1, goes unchecked for lack of DNA. The V gene's germline CDR1 is LNHDA and CDR2 SQIVND (reference sequence). The CDR3 sequence is 13 residues long. The CDR3 sequence: CASGWGFNYEQYF.

According to its frequency, this clonotype is medium-sized. V gene TRBV29-1 combines with J gene TRBJ2-5; without DNA, the TCRdb call of TRBD2 cannot be checked. The CDR3 covers 16 residues. Germline loops: CDR1 SQVTM, CDR2 ANQGSEA. This CDR3 reads CSVDLGTSGRSETQYF.

The chain combines TRBV4-1 with TRBJ2-3; TCRdb calls TRBD2, which cannot be checked without DNA. CDR3 size: 14 residues. Looked up from germline, CDR1 is MGHRA and CDR2 is YSYEKL. The CDR3 loop is CASSQGSPADTQYF.

CDR3 region: CASSLGAMNTEAFF. The rearrangement joins TRBV7-6 to TRBJ1-1; absent DNA, TCRdb's TRBD1 call cannot be checked. Germline V gene lookup returns CDR1 SGHVS and CDR2 FNYEAQ. This CDR3 has 14 residues. The full variable domain, completed using reference TRBV7-6 and TRBJ1-1, is GAGVSQSPRYKVTKRGQDVALRCDPISGHVSLYWYRQALGQGPEFLTYFNYEAQQDKSGLPNDRFSAERPEGSISTLTIQRTEQRDSAMYRCASSLGAMNTEAFFGQGTRLTVV.

V is TRBV15 and J is TRBJ2-7; TCRdb's D gene call, TRBD1, goes unchecked for lack of DNA. Germline V lookup: CDR1 LNHNV, CDR2 YYDKDF (reference sequence). The CDR3 loop spans 15 amino acids. The CDR3 region is CATSRGPGGGDEQYF.

The J gene is TRBJ1-5, the V gene TRBV19. This CDR3 has 12 residues. Per the germline V gene, CDR1 is LNHDA and CDR2 is SQIVND (reference sequence). The CDR3 reads CASTSGGQPQHF.